What follows are 13 T cell receptor beta chains derived from one specimen sequenced in a study of post-analysis software for immune sequencing data (dated by TCRdb to about 2015). Preparation of the library involved PCR. The sequencer listed for this sample is Illumina HiSeq 2500. Unique molecular identifiers were incorporated into TCR beta cDNA libraries to reduce PCR and sequencing biases. TCRdb's own reprocessing of the public reads used fastp at Q25 and MiXCR and kept productive beta chains. Merged by CDR3 protein, the rows form single entries marked with the most common genes and DNA. The sample yields hundreds of thousands of distinct CDR3 sequences; 30% were counted once. The leading ten clones occupy more than 0.45% of the sample. What the authors observed across the whole study: Roughly 5 TRBV segments, including TRBV5-6, TRBV5-1 and TRBV20-1, were significantly more frequent in patients than controls.

Their antigen targets remain unknown. Sequencing was carried out using blood. The receptors originated from a girl between 5 and 17 years old with multiple sclerosis.

The chain joins TRBV5-1 to TRBJ2-7; D uncertain. In germline, CDR1 is SGHRS, CDR2 YFSETQ. This CDR3 region has 15 residues. V lost 4 bases and J 5 bases, leaving 19 bases between the germline ends. The CDR3 nucleotides read TGCGCCAGCAGCCCCACCCCCTCCGGGTCCAACGAGCAGTACTTC. Residues: CASSPTPSGSNEQYF.

The chain joins TRBV12-3 or TRBV12-4 to TRBJ1-2, with a weak D call TRBD1 (5 bases). CDR3 length equals 15 residues. The germline V and J ends were trimmed by 8 bases and 5 bases, with 21 bases remaining between them. The CDR3 DNA reads as TGTGCCAGCGCCCCTCCCCGGGACGGCCTTTATGGCTACACCTTC. Its protein product is CASAPPRDGLYGYTF.

About this clonotype itself: An end of the junction does not agree with germline; a read error may underlie this. This rearrangement joins TRBV5-1 to TRBJ2-1; the match to TRBD2 covers 7 bases. The CDR3 is 16 residues long. Germline V lookup: CDR1 SGHRS, CDR2 YFSETQ. The DNA of the CDR3 is TGCGCCGGCAGCCCAACTCCCAGCGGGGTGGGGAATGAGCAGTTCTTC. It translates to CAGSPTPSGVGNEQFF.

The rearrangement uses TRBV4-1 and TRBJ2-5; D is possibly TRBD1 or TRBD2 (6 bases each). The germline V and J ends were trimmed by 0 bases and 5 bases, with 16 bases remaining between them. The CDR3 has 16 amino acids. CDR1 is MGHRA, CDR2 YSYEKL, per germline. In DNA form, the CDR3 reads TGCGCCAGCAGCCAAGATCAGGGGACTCGGTGGGAGACCCAGTACTTC. Amino acids: CASSQDQGTRWETQYF.

This chain joins TRBV11-2 and TRBJ1-2, with a possible D match to TRBD1 (6 bases). This CDR3 has 13 residues. Per germline, CDR1 SGHAT and CDR2 FQNNGV. Trimming took off 5 bases at V and 4 bases at J, with 11 bases between the two ends. The CDR3 loop reads CASSPGGGYGYTF. The CDR3 nucleotides read TGTGCCAGCAGCCCCGGGGGCGGCTATGGCTACACCTTC.

The chain links TRBV12-3 or TRBV12-4 to TRBJ1-6, with D unresolved. Trimming left V 7 bases short and J 10 bases short, with 14 bases between. The CDR3 length is 13 residues. The CDR3 region is CASTAVRGSPLHF. DNA of the CDR3: TGTGCCAGCACTGCCGTTCGGGGATCACCCCTCCACTTT.

The chain carries TRBV27 and TRBJ2-1; D not certain. Per germline, CDR1 MNHEY and CDR2 SMNVEV (reference sequence). Trimming removed 5 bases at V and 6 bases at J, with 14 bases between. The CDR3 totals 14 residues. CDR3 sequence reads: CASSPRAVTNEQFF. CDR3 coding DNA: TGTGCCAGCAGTCCACGGGCAGTAACCAATGAGCAGTTCTTC.

The rearrangement joins TRBV4-1 to TRBJ2-1; D gene uncertain. Germline CDR1 is MGHRA and CDR2 is YSYEKL. This CDR3 is built from 16 residues. V was shortened by 4 bases and J by 8 bases, with 21 bases between the two germline ends. The CDR3 DNA follows: TGCGCCAGCAGCCCACTTCGATACCACCCCAGCGATGAGCAGTTCTTC. Translating gives CASSPLRYHPSDEQFF.

The rearrangement links TRBV5-5 to TRBJ1-5; tentative D call: TRBD1 (5 bases). The germline CDR1 and CDR2 sequences are SGHKS and YYEKEE (reference sequence). Trimming removed 0 bases at V and 7 bases at J, with 14 bases between. This CDR3 has 15 amino acids. The CDR3 protein is CASSLAGTPIQPQHF. For the CDR3, the DNA is TGTGCCAGCAGCTTGGCCGGGACTCCCATACAGCCCCAGCATTTT.

This clonotype was found a few times. This chain connects TRBV3-1 to TRBJ1-1; D is uncertain. Germline V CDR1 and CDR2: LGHDT, YNNKEL (reference sequence). Trimming took off 0 bases at V and 3 bases at J, with 5 bases between the two ends. The CDR3 has 13 residues. The CDR3 sequence: CASSQELHTEAFF. The CDR3 DNA reads TGTGCCAGCAGCCAAGAACTACACACTGAAGCTTTCTTT.

The chain is built from TRBV6-6 and TRBJ2-3; the D is unclear. The germline CDR1 and CDR2 sequences are MNHNY and SVGAGI (reference sequence). This CDR3 has 16 residues. Deletions cut 0 bases from V and 3 bases from J, with 13 bases between. In DNA form, the CDR3 reads TGTGCCAGCAGTTACTCGACCCCCCTACATACAGATACGCAGTATTTT. Encoded protein: CASSYSTPLHTDTQYF.

Comment on this clonotype: This sequence may be a read error, since a much larger clone differs from it by one base. This sequence joins TRBV5-4 and TRBJ2-7; D is unresolved. CDR1 and CDR2 from the germline V gene are SGHNT and YYREEE (reference sequence). This CDR3 region has 12 residues. V was cut by 4 bases and J by 7 bases, with 12 bases left in between. The CDR3 bases are TGTGCCAGCAGCCATACTTACAATGAGCAGTACTTC. It translates to CASSHTYNEQYF.

The rearrangement joins TRBV5-6 to TRBJ2-1; the D gene could be TRBD1 or TRBD2 (5 bases each). Trimming pared 9 bases from V and 0 bases from J, leaving 16 bases between. The CDR3 loop spans 15 amino acids. Germline V gene sequence: CDR1 SGHDT, CDR2 YYEEEE. The CDR3 sequence is CAITSRGSSYNEQFF. The CDR3 DNA follows: TGTGCCATCACTTCGAGGGGCAGCTCCTACAATGAGCAGTTCTTC.